This T cell receptor beta chain was identified in a study of blood T cell repertoires in COVID-19. Study at large: PBMCs, B-cell-depleted T cells, or T cells were the source of the cDNA or gDNA that made up the material.

Original processing notes: Reference gene primer amplification in the assay estimated nucleated cell counts. Data came from immunoSEQ multiplex PCR; TCRdb stores just in-frame clones and leaves some out. V and J calls and clone size are copied from that table; D and trimming were computed from the DNA. Of more than 300,000 clones in the sample, 70% to 90% were seen once. The germline CDR1 and CDR2 sequences are MNHEY and SVGEGT. This CDR3 region has 14 residues. Trimming removed 4 bases from V and 6 bases from J; junction bases left unmatched: 5. The chain carries TRBV6-2 or TRBV6-3 and TRBJ1-5, with TRBD1 matching over 8 bases. The receptor's source is a woman aged 25 to 39 with COVID-19, enrolled during active disease. Sequenced: peripheral blood. Written as DNA, the CDR3 is TGTGCCAGCAGTTTCCAGGGGGCTGCTCAGCCCCAGCATTTT. Amino acids: CASSFQGAAQPQHF.